Shown below are 14 T cell receptor beta chains from a single sample sequenced in a study of beta chain features in type 1 diabetes. Study observations and caveats: All four CD4+ subsets from Type 1 diabetes patients carried moderately but significantly shorter TCRB CDR3s.

No cognate antigen is known for these TCRs. The investigators reverse transcribed all of the isolated RNA, so they sequenced expressed TCRB transcripts. Profiled with immunoSEQ multiplex PCR; TCRdb holds only in-frame clones, not every one. Among about 710,000 clones listed, more than 13% were seen once. The sequencing input was naive CD4+ T cells from blood. Source of these receptors: a man aged 18 to 29 with type 1 diabetes.

The chain has TRBV9 and TRBJ2-5; the match to TRBD2 covers 7 bases. The V gene's germline CDR1 is SGDLS and CDR2 YYNGEE. V shed 4 bases, J shed 4 bases, and the junction held 7 bases outside the gene matches. This CDR3 comprises 14 residues. This CDR3 is CASSPRLASETQYF. As DNA, the CDR3 is TGTGCCAGCAGCCCGCGACTAGCCTCAGAGACCCAGTACTTC.

The rearrangement links TRBV7-2 to TRBJ2-5, with a weak D call TRBD1 (6 bases). This CDR3 has 14 amino acids. The germline V and J ends were trimmed by 1 base and 5 bases, with 11 bases remaining between them. Germline V gene sequence: CDR1 SGHTA, CDR2 FQGNSA. The DNA of the CDR3 is TGTGCCAGCAGCTTAGTCGCAGGGGAGGAGACCCAGTACTTC. This sequence encodes CASSLVAGEETQYF.

A few counts support this clone. This chain joins TRBV2 and TRBJ2-1; D remains unclear. Germline V gene lookup returns CDR1 SNHLY and CDR2 FYNNEI. The CDR3 runs to 13 residues. Trimming pared 4 bases from V and 2 bases from J, leaving 6 bases between. CDR3: CASSATAYNEQFF. Here the CDR3 DNA reads TGTGCCAGCAGTGCCACCGCCTACAATGAGCAGTTCTTC.

This chain connects TRBV28 to TRBJ2-2, with 9 bases that match TRBD2. The CDR3 has 15 amino acids. The ends lost 3 bases at V and 7 bases at J; junction bases unmatched: 6. The germline V gene has CDR1 MDHEN and CDR2 SYDVKM. The CDR3 DNA reads TGTGCCAGCAGTTTGCTAGCGGGACTCGTCGGGGAGCTGTTTTTT. Translated, it gives CASSLLAGLVGELFF.

This chain uses TRBV15 with TRBJ2-1; no reliable D call. The CDR3 is 13 residues long. CDR1 and CDR2 from the germline V gene are LNHNV and YYDKDF (reference sequence). V shed 0 bases and J shed 5 bases, with 5 bases lying between them. The CDR3 loop reads CATSRDLHNEQFF. The CDR3, as DNA: TGTGCCACCAGCAGAGATCTCCACAATGAGCAGTTCTTC.

This clone was detected many times. The rearrangement links TRBV4-1 to TRBJ1-2; no reliable D call. The germline CDR1 and CDR2 sequences are MGHRA and YSYEKL. This CDR3 has 13 residues. Trimming took 0 bases from V and 5 from J, leaving 7 bases between them. The CDR3, as DNA: TGCGCCAGCAGCCAAGAGTCCGGTTATGGCTACACCTTC. As protein: CASSQESGYGYTF.

The chain recombines TRBV7-9 with TRBJ2-7; the match to TRBD2 covers 12 bases. Trimming removed 7 bases from V and 4 bases from J; junction bases left unmatched: 8. The length of the CDR3 is 15 residues. Per the germline V gene, CDR1 is SEHNR and CDR2 is FQNEAQ (reference sequence). The CDR3 sequence is CASTMMTSGSYEQYF. DNA for the CDR3: TGTGCCAGCACCATGATGACTAGCGGGAGTTACGAGCAGTACTTC.

CDR3 in DNA: TGTGCCAGCAGTAACAGGGGAATTAGCAATCAGCCCCAGCATTTT. This encodes CASSNRGISNQPQHF. The J gene is TRBJ1-5, the V gene TRBV6-1, with 7 bases fitting TRBD1. CDR1 and CDR2 from the germline V gene are MNHNS and SASEGT. CDR3 size: 15 residues. J gave up 0 bases and V 5 bases, and 4 bases lay outside the gene matches.

The gene calls are TRBV20-1 and TRBJ1-2; no clear D. V gave up 0 bases and J gave up 13 bases, with 12 bases separating them. This CDR3 spans 11 amino acids. The germline gives CDR1 DFQATT, CDR2 SNEGSKA (reference sequence). The DNA for the CDR3 is TGCAGTGCTAGAGATCGGTCAGTCCGCACCTTC. This codes for CSARDRSVRTF.

This clone was picked up a small number of times. The chain carries TRBV7-2 and TRBJ1-5; D is unclear. The CDR3 spans 15 residues. Germline loops: CDR1 SGHTA, CDR2 FQGNSA. V lost 6 bases, J lost 1 base, and 13 bases lay in between. The CDR3 DNA reads as TGTGCCAGCAGTTTCAAGGGAGGGAGCAATCAGCCCCAGCATTTT. Its protein product is CASSFKGGSNQPQHF.

CDR3 loop: CASSEGTAANEQFF. In DNA, the CDR3 is TGTGCCAGCAGTGAAGGGACGGCCGCTAATGAGCAGTTCTTC. The chain has TRBV6-1 and TRBJ2-1; no firm D call. Germline V gives CDR1 MNHNS, CDR2 SASEGT. The CDR3 spans 14 residues. V gave up 1 base and J gave up 7 bases, with 11 bases separating them.

This clone was observed a few times. The CDR3 DNA reads TGTGCCAGCAGCTTAGAATCGAATCAGCCCCAGCATTTT. Its protein is CASSLESNQPQHF. This rearrangement joins TRBV7-2 to TRBJ1-5; no definite D call. V lost 1 base and J lost 4, with 5 bases in between. In germline, CDR1 is SGHTA, CDR2 FQGNSA. This CDR3 region has 13 residues.

In regard to this clone: Other DNA sequences of this sample code for an identical CDR3. The chain joins TRBV5-1 to TRBJ2-2; D perhaps matches TRBD1 (5 bases). The germline gives CDR1 SGHRS, CDR2 YFSETQ. Trimming pared 0 bases from V and 1 base from J, leaving 10 bases between. This CDR3 is built from 16 residues. For the CDR3, the DNA is TGCGCCAGCAGCTTGGCGGGCCAGGGGAACACCGGGGAGCTGTTTTTT. It translates to CASSLAGQGNTGELFF.

DNA for the CDR3: TGTGCCAGCAGCCAAGATCCCCCGACAGAAGTGAAGTACTTC. This sequence encodes CASSQDPPTEVKYF. The V call is TRBV4-2, the J call TRBJ2-4; tentative D call: TRBD1 (5 bases). This CDR3 region has 14 residues. V was pared by 0 bases and J by 14 bases, with 17 bases between. CDR1 is LGHNA, CDR2 YNFKEQ, per germline.